These T cell receptor beta chains were read from a single sample in a study of blood T cells in healthy people across ages. TCRdb itself ran the 5' RACE reads through MiXCR, one entry per CDR3 protein. Of about 680,000 distinct CDR3 sequences listed, around 49% are singletons. The source material was blood. The receptors stem from a woman aged 55 to 70 in good health. The CDR3 runs from the conserved cysteine through the conserved F or W. The D gene is left open where the match is weak.

j_call v_call d_call cdr3_aa
TRBJ1-5 TRBV5-6 NA CASSLSDRPNQPQHF
TRBJ2-4 TRBV28 NA CASSLSPDRSEAKNIQYF
NA TRBV20-1 TRBD2 CSARHSGRGSKNIQYF
TRBJ2-7 TRBV11-2 TRBD2 CASSLGDSGRSYEQYF
TRBJ2-3 TRBV6-2/TRBV6-3 NA CASSASDASSSTDTQYF
TRBJ2-7 TRBV20-1 TRBD1 CSAGIPGTAHYEQYF
TRBJ2-5 TRBV3-1 NA CASSQGTALNEQYF
TRBJ2-1 TRBV3-1 NA CASSSQGGPSSYNEQFF
TRBJ1-2 TRBV20-1 NA CSAPRANLNYGYTF
TRBJ2-7 TRBV19 TRBD2 CASSIGTSGTVYEQYF
TRBJ1-1 TRBV29-1 TRBD1 CSVQPGQAHESFF
TRBJ1-2 TRBV4-3 NA CASSPGRTRNHYGYTF
TRBJ2-7 TRBV5-5 TRBD2 CASSLIAGKVGSYEQYF
TRBJ1-1 TRBV12-3/TRBV12-4 TRBD1 CASGQGVVTEAFF
NA TRBV4-1 NA CASSQGRLGATQYF
TRBJ1-4 TRBV10-3 NA CAISASVSTNEKLFF
TRBJ1-1 TRBV5-1 NA CASSSGDANMNTEAFF
TRBJ1-2 TRBV12-3/TRBV12-4 TRBD1 CASSTRGQSTNYGYTF
TRBJ1-2 TRBV20-1 TRBD1 CSARDGTGRNYGYTF
TRBJ2-1 TRBV14 NA CASSQVQAEQFF
TRBJ2-7 TRBV7-2 NA CASSLMAGAVYEQYF
TRBJ1-5 TRBV6-2/TRBV6-3 NA CASSYRPYSNQPQHF
TRBJ2-5 TRBV6-5 NA CASSYGRETQYF
TRBJ2-1 TRBV4-3 NA CASSPLAGNEQFF